The 23 T cell receptor beta chains below come from one sample, sequenced in a study of OX40 agonist ivuxolimab in advanced cancers. Library preparation was by the immunoSEQ multiplex PCR assay. TCRdb took over this immuneACCESS table, retaining in-frame rearrangements with V and J assigned. Such tables are incomplete; in checked studies, under half of the missing clones stem from an unresolved V gene, and the remainder is unexplained. The sample table holds about 120,000 clones, of which approximately 92% were seen once. Roughly 0.15% of the sample goes to the ten largest clones. Source: CD4+ or CD8+ T cells sorted from blood, taken in a trial of the OX40 agonist ivuxolimab. The receptors stem from an adult with an advanced solid tumor such as melanoma, head and neck, liver or kidney cancer.

V and J are TRBV23-1 and TRBJ1-2, with 7 bases matching TRBD1. TRBV23-1 is flagged as an ORF with uncertain function. Trimming at V came to 8 bases and at J to 7 bases, leaving 10 bases not matched to a gene. This CDR3 is 13 amino acids long. This CDR3 reads CASGHRGYIGYTF. The CDR3 DNA follows: TGCGCCAGCGGACACAGGGGTTATATTGGCTACACCTTC.

The J gene is TRBJ2-7, the V gene TRBV7-8; D gene unclear. Trimming took off 1 base at V and 2 bases at J, with 9 bases between the two ends. The CDR3 has 14 amino acids. The germline gives CDR1 SGHVS, CDR2 FQNEAQ. CDR3 region: CASSLVAGPYEQYF. CDR3 bases: TGTGCCAGCAGCTTAGTTGCAGGCCCCTACGAGCAGTACTTC.

This clone was observed once. The J gene is TRBJ1-6, the V gene TRBV5-4, with 8 bases matching TRBD1. This CDR3 has 15 amino acids. V dropped 1 base and J dropped 8; count of bases not matched to a gene: 5. CDR1 and CDR2 (germline): SGHNT, YYREEE (reference sequence). CDR3 amino acids: CASSLRTGWDSPLHF. CDR3 coding DNA: TGTGCCAGCAGCTTGAGGACAGGGTGGGATTCACCCCTCCACTTT.

The chain employs TRBV4-3 and TRBJ2-5; TRBD2 matches 11 bases. J lost 4 bases, V lost 5 bases, and 9 bases had no gene match. The V gene's germline CDR1 is LGHNA and CDR2 YSLEER. The CDR3 has 16 amino acids. The CDR3 sequence is CASSFQVAGGRETQYF. In nucleotides, the CDR3 is TGCGCCAGCAGCTTTCAGGTAGCGGGAGGGCGAGAGACCCAGTACTTC.

This rearrangement joins TRBV5-5 to TRBJ1-2; D not resolved. The CDR3 is made up of 13 amino acids. V lost 1 base, J lost 8 bases, and 12 bases lay in between. Germline lookup yields CDR1 SGHKS and CDR2 YYEKEE (reference sequence). DNA of the CDR3: TGTGCCAGCAGCTTGCCAGGCAGAGTCGGCTACACCTTC. Its protein is CASSLPGRVGYTF.

The V call is TRBV19, the J call TRBJ2-3; TRBD2 agrees at 8 bases. J gave up 2 bases and V 0 bases, and 4 bases lay outside the gene matches. The CDR3 sequence is 16 residues long. Germline CDR1 and CDR2: LNHDA and SQIVND (reference sequence). In nucleotides, the CDR3 is TGTGCCAGTAGTATAGATCTCGGGAGGGTCACAGATACGCAGTATTTT. Amino acid sequence: CASSIDLGRVTDTQYF.

This chain uses TRBV28 with TRBJ1-1; D is undetermined. The CDR3 is 11 amino acids. Looked up from germline, CDR1 is MDHEN and CDR2 is SYDVKM. V lost 4 bases, J lost 8 bases, and 8 bases lay in between. The CDR3 DNA reads TGTGCCAGCAGTTACCGGTCCGAAGCTTTCTTT. Translation gives CASSYRSEAFF.

Turning to this clone: Germline is not matched at one junction end, which may reflect a read error. The same CDR3 arises from other DNA sequences in this sample as well. The chain links TRBV5-6 to TRBJ1-5, with a tentative D call TRBD1 (6 bases). Germline CDR1 reads SGHDT; CDR2 reads YYEEEE. The CDR3 sequence is 13 residues long. In DNA, the CDR3 is TGCGCCAGCAGCCAGATAGGGGGGCAGCCCCAGCATTTT. This translates into CASSQIGGQPQHF.

The V and J genes are TRBV9 and TRBJ2-1; D assignment may be TRBD1 or TRBD2 (5 bases each). The CDR3 length is 14 residues. The germline V gene has CDR1 SGDLS and CDR2 YYNGEE. Trimming pared 4 bases from V and 6 bases from J, leaving 14 bases between. CDR3: CASSLRDDLNEQFF. CDR3 coding DNA: TGTGCCAGCAGCCTCCGGGACGACCTCAATGAGCAGTTCTTC.

The CDR3 sequence is CASSQDSTSGGRYTEAFF. The DNA of the CDR3 is TGCGCCAGCAGCCAAGATAGCACCTCAGGGGGTAGGTACACTGAAGCTTTCTTT. The chain couples TRBV4-1 to TRBJ1-1; 7 bases agree with TRBD1. The V gene end was trimmed by 0 bases and the J gene end by 3 bases; junction bases not matched to a gene: 13. CDR1 MGHRA and CDR2 YSYEKL come from the germline V gene. The CDR3 consists of 18 residues.

The chain is built from TRBV18 and TRBJ1-3; D remains unclear. V was cut by 3 bases and J by 0 bases, with 3 bases left in between. Germline-derived CDR1 and CDR2 are KGHSH and LQKENI. The CDR3 extends over 13 amino acids. The chain's CDR3 is CASSPDSGNTIYF. For the CDR3, the DNA is TGTGCCAGCTCACCGGACTCTGGAAACACCATATATTTT.

The chain employs TRBV5-1 and TRBJ2-2; the match to TRBD1 covers 8 bases. Germline V lookup: CDR1 SGHRS, CDR2 YFSETQ. Unmatched junction bases numbered 3, after V lost 4 bases and J lost 1 base. The CDR3 is 15 residues long. Here the CDR3 reads CASSHDRGNTGELFF. DNA for the CDR3: TGCGCCAGCAGCCACGACAGGGGGAACACCGGGGAGCTGTTTTTT.

The chain is built from TRBV5-8 and TRBJ2-1, with D possibly called TRBD1 or TRBD2 (6 bases each). Trimming removed 5 bases at V and 0 bases at J, with 18 bases between. Germline lookup yields CDR1 SGHTS and CDR2 YDEGEE. CDR3 size: 17 residues. The CDR3 DNA is TGTGCCAGCAGGTCAGGGGCGGGACTTCGCTCCTACAATGAGCAGTTCTTC. Its protein product is CASRSGAGLRSYNEQFF.

The chain joins TRBV4-3 to TRBJ2-5; D may be TRBD2 (5 bases). The CDR3 extends over 15 amino acids. Looked up from germline, CDR1 is LGHNA and CDR2 is YSLEER. Trimming cost V 3 bases and J 0 bases, with 11 bases left between them. CDR3 protein: CASSQTNSYQETQYF. In DNA form, the CDR3 reads TGCGCCAGCAGCCAGACTAACTCCTACCAAGAGACCCAGTACTTC.

V usage is TRBV29-1 and J usage is TRBJ2-5; D gene uncertain. Germline CDR1 SQVTM, CDR2 ANQGSEA. The CDR3 totals 11 residues. V lost 4 bases and J lost 1, with 4 bases in between. The CDR3 is CSVVPQETQYF. The CDR3 DNA follows: TGCAGCGTTGTCCCCCAAGAGACCCAGTACTTC.

This clone has a single count. The chain uses TRBV19 and TRBJ2-7; 13 bases fit TRBD2. Germline values: CDR1 LNHDA, CDR2 SQIVND (reference sequence). The CDR3 runs 15 residues. V lost 6 bases to trimming and J lost 4 bases; unmatched junction nucleotides: 6. The CDR3, as DNA: TGTGCCAGTAGCACTAGCGGGAGGGCCGGTTACGAGCAGTACTTC. It codes for CASSTSGRAGYEQYF.

The rearrangement links TRBV7-9 to TRBJ1-1, with D maybe TRBD1 (5 bases). Per the germline V gene, CDR1 is SEHNR and CDR2 is FQNEAQ (reference sequence). CDR3 size: 15 residues. V was shortened by 4 bases and J by 1 base, with 13 bases between the two germline ends. This CDR3 reads CASSYPGPRNTEAFF. CDR3 sequence (DNA): TGTGCCAGCAGCTATCCGGGACCAAGGAACACTGAAGCTTTCTTT.

The chain recombines TRBV5-4 with TRBJ1-2; perhaps TRBD1 as D (5 bases). CDR1 is SGHNT and CDR2 is YYREEE in the germline V gene (reference sequence). Trimming took off 2 bases at V and 2 bases at J, with 7 bases between the two ends. The length of the CDR3 is 13 residues. In DNA, the CDR3 is TGTGCCAGCAGCTTCAACAGGAACTATGGCTACACCTTC. Its protein is CASSFNRNYGYTF.

This chain connects TRBV6-1 to TRBJ2-5; unclear D gene. There are 15 residues in the CDR3. V lost 2 bases, J lost 1 base, and 11 bases lay in between. Germline V CDR1 and CDR2: MNHNS, SASEGT. CDR3 in DNA: TGTGCCAGCAGTGAAATGCTATCCAGCCAAGAGACCCAGTACTTC. It is translated as CASSEMLSSQETQYF.

The genes are TRBV4-1 and TRBJ1-5, with 9 bases aligning to TRBD1. The ends lost 0 bases at V and 1 base at J; junction bases unmatched: 16. Per germline, CDR1 MGHRA and CDR2 YSYEKL. This CDR3 has 21 amino acids. CDR3 protein: CASSQDPIIGTGTSSNQPQHF. DNA for the CDR3: TGCGCCAGCAGCCAAGATCCGATTATCGGGACAGGGACTTCAAGCAATCAGCCCCAGCATTTT.

The chain combines TRBV5-5 with TRBJ1-1; D is unresolved. The length of the CDR3 is 15 residues. Germline CDR1 reads SGHKS; CDR2 reads YYEKEE (reference sequence). V was clipped by 1 base and J by 1 base, with 11 bases between them. The CDR3 bases are TGTGCCAGCAGCTTGCGGGATCAGTCGAACACTGAAGCTTTCTTT. It specifies CASSLRDQSNTEAFF.

The chain is built from TRBV7-2 and TRBJ2-7; D may be TRBD1 (6 bases). Germline loops: CDR1 SGHTA, CDR2 FQGNSA. The V gene lost 5 bases and the J gene lost 3 bases, with 8 bases spanning the gap. The CDR3 length is 12 residues. The CDR3 coding sequence is TGTGCCAGCAGCCGGACAGTCTACGAGCAGTACTTC. Translation gives CASSRTVYEQYF.

This chain uses TRBV28 with TRBJ2-3; 11 nucleotides agree with TRBD2. CDR1 and CDR2 (germline): MDHEN, SYDVKM. This CDR3 has 14 amino acids. J was trimmed by 3 bases and V by 4 bases; bases with no gene match: 0. The DNA for the CDR3 is TGTGCCAGCAGTTCTAGCGGGAGGACAGATACGCAGTATTTT. Translated, it gives CASSSSGRTDTQYF.